The 17 T cell receptor beta chains given below trace back to one sample, sequenced in a study of beta chain features in type 1 diabetes. Broader study findings: Moderate yet significant TCRB CDR3 shortening was seen in Type 1 diabetes patients in all four CD4+ subsets.

All of the isolated RNA was reverse transcribed, so expressed TCRB transcripts were sequenced. Only in-frame clones appear in the TCRdb table, and some are missing; sequencing was by immunoSEQ multiplex PCR. The table shows about 650,000 clones, with roughly 12% occurring only once. These receptors lack a known antigen. The specimen sequenced was naive CD4+ T cells from blood. These receptors were taken from a man aged 25 to 40 with type 1 diabetes.

DNA of the CDR3: TGTGCCAGCAGCGTAGGGGAGCGGGGGCCGTACAATGAGCAGTTCTTC. This gives the protein CASSVGERGPYNEQFF. The rearrangement uses TRBV9 and TRBJ2-1; 8 bases are a match to TRBD2. This CDR3 comprises 16 residues. Germline V gene data show CDR1 as SGDLS and CDR2 as YYNGEE. With V trimmed by 0 bases and J by 4 bases, 6 bases remained unmatched.

This clone was seen a handful of times. The DNA of the CDR3 is TGCAGCGTTGAAGGCGGCCCGGCTGGGAACTATGGCTACACCTTC. Its protein is CSVEGGPAGNYGYTF. This chain connects TRBV29-1 to TRBJ1-2; D gene uncertain. Germline V lookup: CDR1 SQVTM, CDR2 ANQGSEA. V shed 1 base and J shed 2 bases, with 14 bases lying between them. The CDR3 extends over 15 amino acids.

The chain uses TRBV7-2 and TRBJ2-5; 9 nucleotides align to TRBD1. The J segment lost 5 bases and the V segment lost 4 bases, leaving 8 bases of the junction unmatched. The germline V gene encodes CDR1 SGHTA and CDR2 FQGNSA. This CDR3 spans 15 amino acids. In nucleotides, the CDR3 is TGTGCCAGCAGCTCGACCGGGACAGGGTATGAGACCCAGTACTTC. This gives the protein CASSSTGTGYETQYF.

The chain carries TRBV5-1 and TRBJ1-5; D unclear. V lost 2 bases, J lost 0 bases, and 6 bases lay in between. The CDR3 is 14 residues long. Germline lookup yields CDR1 SGHRS and CDR2 YFSETQ. The CDR3 loop is CASSFGTSNQPQHF. The CDR3 DNA is TGCGCCAGCAGCTTCGGTACTAGCAATCAGCCCCAGCATTTT.

This clone has just a few counts. The J gene is TRBJ1-6, the V gene TRBV7-6, with D unclear. This CDR3 is built from 16 residues. Between the trimmed V and J ends, which lost 1 base and 3 bases, there was a span of 10 bases. Germline CDR1 and CDR2: SGHVS and FNYEAQ. The CDR3 here is CASSLGTSLYNSPLHF. The CDR3 nucleotides are TGTGCCAGCAGCTTAGGGACGAGCCTCTATAATTCACCCCTCCACTTT.

V is TRBV6-5 and J is TRBJ2-2; D is undetermined. Looked up from germline, CDR1 is MNHEY and CDR2 is SVGAGI. The CDR3 runs 15 residues. The V end lost 0 bases, the J end lost 4 bases, and 9 bases lay between the germline ends. CDR3 sequence (DNA): TGTGCCAGCAGTTACTCGATCCTGGGCACCGGGGAGCTGTTTTTT. Translating it yields CASSYSILGTGELFF.

This rearrangement joins TRBV12-5 to TRBJ2-2, with 8 bases lining up with TRBD2. Germline assignment: CDR1 LGHNT and CDR2 FRNRAP. CDR3 length: 15 residues. J gave up 6 bases and V 4 bases, and 7 bases lay outside the gene matches. The CDR3 region has the DNA TGTGCTAGTGGTTCCGGGGTAGCGGGGCCCGGGGAGCTGTTTTTT. It encodes CASGSGVAGPGELFF.

CDR3 region: CASSSPGRTGLQANYGYTF. The CDR3 nucleotides read TGCGCCAGCAGCTCCCCGGGGAGGACGGGACTGCAAGCTAACTATGGCTACACCTTC. The genes are TRBV5-1 and TRBJ1-2; perhaps TRBD1 as D (5 bases). The V and J ends lost 3 bases and 0 bases respectively, with 24 bases between them. The CDR3 is 19 amino acids. In germline, CDR1 is SGHRS, CDR2 YFSETQ.

This clone was seen a handful of times. The CDR3 sequence is CASSPTGNYNEQFF. The CDR3 coding sequence is TGTGCCAGCAGCCCGACAGGGAACTACAATGAGCAGTTCTTC. The chain joins TRBV5-5 to TRBJ2-1; TRBD1 matches 7 bases. After removal of 4 bases from V and 3 bases from J, the junction contained 4 bases not matched to a gene. CDR1 is SGHKS and CDR2 is YYEKEE in the germline V gene (reference sequence). The CDR3 runs 14 residues.

In this sample, this clone turned up a few times. Distinct nucleotide sequences in the sample also encode this CDR3. The genes are TRBV6-5 and TRBJ1-2; D is unresolved. Germline V gene data show CDR1 as MNHEY and CDR2 as SVGAGI. This CDR3 has 13 residues. The V and J ends lost 0 bases and 4 bases respectively, with 6 bases between them. CDR3 in amino acids: CASSYSEGYGYTF. In DNA form, the CDR3 reads TGTGCCAGCAGTTACTCGGAGGGCTATGGCTACACCTTC.

The rearrangement joins TRBV14 to TRBJ2-7, with no clear D. V lost 4 bases and J lost 2, with 18 bases in between. This CDR3 contains 16 residues. CDR1 and CDR2 from the germline V gene are SGHDN and FVKESK. The chain's CDR3 is CASSPRIQLPTYEQYF. DNA of the CDR3: TGTGCCAGCAGCCCAAGAATTCAGCTCCCTACCTACGAGCAGTACTTC.

The sample holds a few counts of this clone. The V gene is TRBV9, the J gene TRBJ2-3; the match to TRBD1 covers 7 bases. The CDR3 has 15 residues. Germline CDR1 SGDLS, CDR2 YYNGEE. V lost 3 bases and J lost 2; bases outside the gene matches: 6. CDR3 sequence: CASSGRDSSTDTQYF. The DNA of the CDR3 is TGTGCCAGCAGCGGCCGGGACAGCTCCACAGATACGCAGTATTTT.

The sample holds a few counts of this clone. Other DNA sequences in this sample translate to the same CDR3. The V call is TRBV10-3, the J call TRBJ2-7, with 8 bases matching TRBD1. CDR3 size: 14 residues. Germline V gives CDR1 ENHRY, CDR2 SYGVKD. Losses at the gene ends were 6 bases for V and 3 bases for J; bases not matched to a gene: 7. Here the CDR3 reads CAISPGQGDYEQYF. The CDR3 region has the DNA TGTGCCATCAGCCCAGGACAGGGAGACTACGAGCAGTACTTC.

This clone was recorded a few times. This chain links TRBV12-5 with TRBJ2-3; TRBD1 is a possible D gene (5 bases). This CDR3 is built from 18 residues. Trimming removed 5 bases from V and 3 bases from J, with 24 bases in between. Germline V gene lookup returns CDR1 LGHNT and CDR2 FRNRAP. CDR3 in amino acids: CASGPSQEFHSTTDTQYF. In DNA form, the CDR3 reads TGTGCTAGTGGTCCCTCACAGGAATTTCACTCAACTACAGATACGCAGTATTTT.

This clone has just a few counts. The rearrangement links TRBV28 to TRBJ2-7, with TRBD2 matching over 8 bases. V dropped 9 bases and J dropped 3; count of bases not matched to a gene: 10. The germline CDR1 and CDR2 sequences are MDHEN and SYDVKM. The CDR3 is made up of 14 amino acids. The CDR3 DNA follows: TGTGCCAGTACCGGGGGGGAGAGAGGCTACGAGCAGTACTTC. Encoded protein: CASTGGERGYEQYF.

This clone was seen more than once but under ten times. This chain uses TRBV9 with TRBJ2-5; no clear D gene. The CDR3 is 14 residues long. With 4 bases removed from V and 11 bases from J, the gap between germline ends came to 21 bases. Looked up from germline, CDR1 is SGDLS and CDR2 is YYNGEE. The CDR3 loop reads CASSSRETTTEQYF. The CDR3 nucleotides are TGTGCCAGCAGCAGTCGAGAGACCACTACGGAGCAGTACTTC.

This chain joins TRBV29-1 and TRBJ1-5; D gene uncertain. This CDR3 is built from 12 residues. CDR1 and CDR2 from the germline V gene are SQVTM and ANQGSEA. The V gene lost 4 bases and the J gene lost 3 bases, with 7 bases spanning the gap. The CDR3 region has the DNA TGCAGCGTTGGCTCAGACAATCAGCCCCAGCATTTT. Encoded protein: CSVGSDNQPQHF.